This T cell receptor beta chain is from a study of T-cell reconstitution after alpha-beta-depleted transplantation in children. Overall study findings and caveats: Day-60 TCRbeta diversity that was high in some patients was derived from surviving recipient T cells and thymic progenitors. Reportedly, roughly two months post-transplant, alpha-beta T cells arose from several hundred expanded graft clones. Diversity and T-cell counts at one year after transplant derived mostly from new T cells.

Details on this clonotype: Its antigen is not known.

Molecular barcoding with unique molecular identifiers was used for the TCRbeta library. Using its own MiXCR run on the PCR reads, TCRdb lists one record per CDR3 protein. Here the sample spans about 200,000 distinct CDR3 sequences, 7.5% to 9.5% being singletons. Material: PBMCs, mostly from graft donor cells, obtained 360 days after TCRalphabeta/CD19-depleted stem cell transplant. The clonotype was recovered from a male patient between 2 and 10 years old who had a stem cell transplant for acute myeloid leukemia, so the T cells may come from the graft donor.

CDR3 protein: CASSRQGGNEKLFF. CDR3 nucleotides: TGTGCCAGCAGCAGACAGGGAGGGAATGAAAAACTGTTTTTT. V is TRBV9 and J is TRBJ1-4; 7 bases match TRBD1. Germline V CDR1 and CDR2: SGDLS, YYNGEE. With V trimmed by 4 bases and J by 5 bases, 5 bases remained unmatched. The CDR3 length is 14 residues.